This T cell receptor (beta chain) was sequenced in a study of shared clonotypes between healthy human individuals. The germline V gene has CDR1 MNHEY and CDR2 SMNVEV (reference sequence). This CDR3 spans 15 amino acids. V lost 2 bases and J 2 bases, leaving 10 bases between the germline ends. Assay execution proceeded at the deep level. Produced via immunoSEQ multiplex PCR; TCRdb's table is partial and in-frame only. Here the sample spans 2 million or so clones, about 95% being singletons. Naive CD8 isolation took CD45RO-negative cells positively selected for CCR7 and excluded terminally differentiated effector memory CD45RA+ cells.

V and J are TRBV27 and TRBJ1-5; D gene uncertain. Sequencing was carried out using naive CD8+ T cells sorted from blood. The sequence was obtained from a man aged 18 to 30 in good health. The CDR3 sequence is CASSLDPRGNQPQHF. CDR3 bases: TGTGCCAGCAGTTTAGACCCCCGCGGCAATCAGCCCCAGCATTTT.